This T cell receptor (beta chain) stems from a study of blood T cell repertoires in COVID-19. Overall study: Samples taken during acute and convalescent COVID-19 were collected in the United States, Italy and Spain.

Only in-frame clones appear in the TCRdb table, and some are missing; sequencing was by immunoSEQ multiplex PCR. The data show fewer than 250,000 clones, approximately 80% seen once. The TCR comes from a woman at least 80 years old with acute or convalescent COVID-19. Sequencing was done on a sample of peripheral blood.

CDR3: CASSYGLASYNEQFF. CDR3 bases: TGTGCCAGCAGTTACGGTCTAGCGAGCTACAATGAGCAGTTCTTC. The J gene is TRBJ2-1, the V gene TRBV6-6; TRBD2 might be the D (6 bases). The CDR3 is made up of 15 amino acids. Trimming cost V 2 bases and J 3 bases, with 11 bases left between them. CDR1 is MNHNY, CDR2 SVGAGI, per germline (reference sequence).